This T cell receptor beta chain was identified during a study of T cells in Graves' hyperthyroidism and ophthalmopathy. The CDR3 sequence is 15 residues long. From germline, CDR1 is LNHNV and CDR2 YYDKDF (reference sequence). The V gene end was trimmed by 3 bases and the J gene end by 1 base; junction bases not matched to a gene: 1. For Graves' hyperthyroidism to be stable, ophthalmopathy could not progress within 18 months. From RNA transcripts, TCR beta CDR3 regions were amplified. HTBI primers drove first-round RT-PCR of the TCR CDR3. Each CDR3 protein gets one entry after TCRdb re-called the multiplex PCR reads with MiXCR. This sample has just under 750,000 distinct CDR3 sequences; around a third occur once, and the top ten carry around 30%.

The TCR originated in a woman aged 40-49 years with Graves' hyperthyroidism. The gene calls are TRBV15 and TRBJ2-2; TRBD2 agrees at 8 bases. The sequencing input was blood. In DNA form, the CDR3 reads TGTGCCACCAGCAGGGGACTAGAGAACACCGGGGAGCTGTTTTTT. As protein: CATSRGLENTGELFF.